This T cell receptor beta chain appears in the sequencing data of a study of cytomegalovirus exposure and HLA in healthy donors. Study results and caveats: Many donors shared some public TCRs, even though most TCR sequences were rare. What a later analysis reportedly showed was that an Asian-associated ancestry cluster had fewer N-insertions than the 666-donor mean. Most of the TCR beta V segments (in an earlier analysis) were productive either about 87% or about 30% of the time.

V gave up 1 base and J gave up 5 bases; unmatched junction bases: 7. The CDR3 consists of 15 residues. Germline V CDR1 and CDR2: MNHEY, SMNVEV (reference sequence). Details on this clone: Its antigen is currently unknown.

Amplification used 60 Vbeta primers and 13 Jbeta primers. In the authors' methods: An analysis performed later counted 74 million or so unique TCR beta chains (approximately 10 million of them shared). This table comes from immunoSEQ multiplex PCR, and its TCRdb copy is limited to in-frame clones, with some not included. That table supplies the V and J calls and clone size; D and trimming were determined from the DNA. The sample contains more than 95,000 clones, about 78% of which appear only once. The receptor comes from a man aged 25-45 years in good health and CMV-seronegative. The chain uses TRBV27 and TRBJ2-7; 8 positions agree with TRBD2. The sample consisted of PBMCs. Here the CDR3 DNA reads TGTGCCAGCAGTTTATGGTCGGCGGGGGGAGACGAGCAGTACTTC. Its protein product is CASSLWSAGGDEQYF.